This T cell receptor beta chain was identified in a study of blood T cells in healthy people across ages. Study conclusions and caveats: No one knew whether donors had CMV, which possibly confounded expanded clonotype changes.

Each donor's blood draw was approximately 10 milliliters of peripheral blood. Extractions gave at least 5.5 micrograms of total RNA per sample. Through a sample-barcoded 5' primer and a J-beta primer mix, a second PCR was run for about 6 to 11 cycles. With 12 random nucleotides, a template-switch adaptor tagged each individual cDNA molecule. TCRdb passed the 5' RACE reads through MiXCR, listing each CDR3 protein once. In the table there are hundreds of thousands of distinct CDR3 sequences, approximately 40% of which are singletons. The CDR3 runs 15 residues. CDR1 and CDR2 (germline): SGDLS, YYNGEE. Trimming pared 2 bases from V and 0 bases from J, leaving 12 bases between. This clonotype came up once. Its antigen is as yet unknown.

The origin of this receptor is a man aged 80 or over in good health. The chain is built from TRBV9 and TRBJ2-7, with D hard to call. Source material: blood. Here the CDR3 reads CASSVHGSSSYEQYF. The CDR3 coding sequence is TGTGCCAGCAGCGTCCACGGGTCTAGCTCCTACGAGCAGTACTTC.